The TCR beta chain described here comes from a study of CD8+ T cells in alopecia areata. General study results and limits: Scalp clonality and expanded CD8+ clones among the top 100 fell significantly with tofacitinib. Uncertainty about whether baseline CD8+ expansion is linked to response remains, with one nonresponder. Persistence of many expanded lesional clones was seen in scalp and blood during tofacitinib.

Details on this clone: Its cognate antigen is unknown.

Extraction and reverse transcription of RNA yielded cDNA as the sequencing template. Sequenced by immunoSEQ multiplex PCR; TCRdb stores in-frame clones only, minus some. Of roughly 120,000 clones in the sample, roughly three fifths are singletons; the top ten hold 12%. Documented treatment: oral pan-JAK inhibitor, 5-10 mg twice daily. Alopecia areata patients provided lesional scalp punch biopsies and peripheral blood. The CDR3 contains 12 residues. Germline CDR1 is SGDLS and CDR2 is YYNGEE. Trimming stripped 3 bases from V and 4 bases from J, with 8 bases between. The rearrangement joins TRBV9 to TRBJ2-7; tentative D call: TRBD1 (5 bases). The sequencing used CD8+ T cells sorted from blood, collected at week 24, from a patient treated with tofacitinib. The source of this sequence is a human donor with alopecia areata. For the CDR3, the DNA is TGTGCCAGCAGCGGAGCAGGGTACGAGCAGTACTTC. Its protein product is CASSGAGYEQYF. The complete variable domain, with remaining parts taken from reference TRBV9 and TRBJ2-7, reads DSGVTQTPKHLITATGQRVTLRCSPRSGDLSVYWYQQSLDQGLQFLIQYYNGEERAKGNILERFSAQQFPDLHSELNLSSLELGDSALYFCASSGAGYEQYFGPGTRLTVT.